The 9 T cell receptor beta chains in this list originate from one sample, sequenced in a study of CD8+ T cells in alopecia areata. Sequencing templates came from extracted RNA that was reverse transcribed into cDNA. Produced via immunoSEQ multiplex PCR; TCRdb's table is partial and in-frame only. The sample includes roughly 64,000 clones, 44% of them seen just once. The sample consisted of NKG2D-low CD8+ T cells sorted from blood. Source of these receptors: a human donor with alopecia areata.

The V call is TRBV2, the J call TRBJ2-7; TRBD2 matches at 10 bases. Germline-derived CDR1 and CDR2 are SNHLY and FYNNEI. The CDR3 extends over 13 amino acids. V shed 6 bases, J shed 3 bases, and the junction held 2 bases outside the gene matches. The CDR3, as DNA: TGTGCCAGCAGCATAGCGGGGGGCTACGAGCAGTACTTC. Translated: CASSIAGGYEQYF.

This clone was seen more than once but under ten times. V usage is TRBV4-3 and J usage is TRBJ1-2; 9 nucleotides agree with TRBD1. With V trimmed by 0 bases and J by 7 bases, 3 bases remained unmatched. Germline CDR1 reads LGHNA; CDR2 reads YSLEER. The CDR3 is 14 residues long. CDR3 residues: CASSQDTGGSGYTF. CDR3 sequence (DNA): TGCGCCAGCAGCCAAGATACAGGGGGCTCTGGCTACACCTTC.

This clone was picked up many times. The CDR3 here is CASSLDKMTEAFF. CDR3 nucleotides: TGCGCCAGCAGCTTGGATAAGATGACTGAAGCTTTCTTT. The chain has TRBV5-1 and TRBJ1-1; D ambiguous. With 0 bases removed from V and 5 bases from J, the gap between germline ends came to 8 bases. CDR1 and CDR2 (germline): SGHRS, YFSETQ. The CDR3 sequence is 13 residues long. Supplemented by reference TRBV5-1 and TRBJ1-1, the full variable domain reads KAGVTQTPRYLIKTRGQQVTLSCSPISGHRSVSWYQQTPGQGLQFLFEYFSETQRNKGNFPGRFSGRQFSNSRSEMNVSTLELGDSALYLCASSLDKMTEAFFGQGTRLTVV.

The chain recombines TRBV29-1 with TRBJ2-1; 13 nucleotides agree with TRBD2. The V gene's germline CDR1 is SQVTM and CDR2 ANQGSEA. Trimming at V came to 1 base and at J to 0 bases, leaving 3 bases not matched to a gene. The CDR3 spans 17 residues. The chain's CDR3 is CSVEGLAGGLSYNEQFF. CDR3 nucleotides: TGCAGCGTTGAAGGACTAGCGGGAGGTCTCTCCTACAATGAGCAGTTCTTC.

This clone showed up just once. The chain employs TRBV7-3 and TRBJ2-7; TRBD2 is a possible D gene (6 bases). CDR3 length: 15 residues. From germline, CDR1 is SGHTA and CDR2 FQGTGA. Trimming took 1 base from V and 5 from J, leaving 15 bases between them. The CDR3 spells CASSLSTGTRNEQYF. CDR3 in DNA: TGTGCCAGCAGCTTAAGTACTGGGACTCGGAACGAGCAGTACTTC. Full variable domain (outside the CDR3, taken from reference TRBV7-3 and TRBJ2-7): GAGVSQTPSNKVTEKGKYVELRCDPISGHTALYWYRQSLGQGPEFLIYFQGTGAADDSGLPNDRFFAVRPEGSVSTLKIQRTERGDSAVYLCASSLSTGTRNEQYFGPGTRLTVT.

J is TRBJ2-7 and V is TRBV7-9; D unclear. The V and J ends lost 5 bases and 1 base respectively, with 15 bases between them. The CDR3 is made up of 15 amino acids. In germline, CDR1 is SEHNR, CDR2 FQNEAQ (reference sequence). The CDR3 bases are TGTGCCAGCAGCATACCGGGTCATAAATCCTACGAGCAGTACTTC. It specifies CASSIPGHKSYEQYF.

The rearrangement joins TRBV5-6 to TRBJ2-7; D might be TRBD1 (5 bases). V lost 1 base and J 3 bases, leaving 5 bases between the germline ends. This CDR3 spans 12 amino acids. CDR1 is SGHDT and CDR2 is YYEEEE in the germline V gene. The CDR3 loop is CASSLQGYEQYF. The CDR3 bases are TGTGCCAGCAGCTTGCAGGGCTACGAGCAGTACTTC. Filled out from reference TRBV5-6 and TRBJ2-7, the complete variable domain reads DAGVTQSPTHLIKTRGQQVTLRCSPKSGHDTVSWYQQALGQGPQFIFQYYEEEERQRGNFPDRFSGHQFPNYSSELNVNALLLGDSALYLCASSLQGYEQYFGPGTRLTVT.

This sequence joins TRBV5-1 and TRBJ2-7; D is possibly TRBD1 or TRBD2 (5 bases each). The CDR3 consists of 14 residues. Trimming removed 3 bases from V and 7 bases from J, with 17 bases in between. Per germline, CDR1 SGHRS and CDR2 YFSETQ. CDR3: CASSSRDAAGEQYF. The CDR3 DNA sequence: TGCGCCAGCAGCTCCCGGGACGCAGCTGGGGAGCAGTACTTC.

A remark on this clone: The same CDR3 arises from other DNA sequences in this sample as well. This chain uses TRBV7-9 with TRBJ1-5, with D hard to call. The germline V and J ends were trimmed by 5 bases and 0 bases, with 8 bases remaining between them. Germline-derived CDR1 and CDR2 are SEHNR and FQNEAQ (reference sequence). The CDR3 is made up of 14 amino acids. As DNA, the CDR3 is TGTGCCAGCAGCCCGTGGGGTAGCAATCAGCCCCAGCATTTT. Amino acids: CASSPWGSNQPQHF.